The T cell receptor beta chain described here comes from a study of identical twins. Study-wide results and caveats: Insertions were fewer in abundant cord blood beta clonotypes, whereas memory repertoires showed none of this pattern. Invariant MAIT and iNKT cells may have partly biased zero-insertion analyses.

In its sample, this clonotype was seen many times. Its matching antigen is unknown. Template switching added a universal primer site, and cDNA bore unique molecular identifiers. TCRdb used MiXCR to reprocess the 5' RACE reads, holding one entry per CDR3 protein. The table has hundreds of thousands of distinct CDR3 sequences, over 5% seen once. The CDR3 spans 16 residues. V trimming: 1 base; J trimming: 4 bases; junction bases outside the gene matches: 5. CDR1 and CDR2 from the germline V gene are SGHTA and FQGNSA. The sequenced sample was naive T cells sorted from blood. The chain links TRBV7-2 to TRBJ2-1, with 9 bases that match TRBD2. This clonotype was sampled from a man between 18 and 29 years old in good health. The CDR3 DNA reads as TGTGCCAGCAGCTTAGTAAAGACTAGCGGTTACAATGAGCAGTTCTTC. Protein product: CASSLVKTSGYNEQFF.